Below, one T cell receptor (beta chain) is given with its context. Antigen unknown. Germline and junction disagree at one end, which may indicate a read error. The authors ran a second PCR of 7 to 11 cycles using a sample-barcoded 5' primer and a J-beta primer mix. One entry per CDR3 protein, called by TCRdb with MiXCR from the 5' RACE reads. In the table there are 1.5 million to 2 million distinct CDR3 sequences, 28% of which are singletons. The donors, all healthy, were Caucasians living in Russia, aged about 6 to 90. The CDR3 covers 15 residues. Per germline, CDR1 SEHNR and CDR2 FQNEAQ (reference sequence). The sample originates from a study of blood T cells in healthy people across ages. Study-wide findings and caveats: The recorded TCR beta diversity per million T cells decreased in a roughly linear manner with age.

Sample: blood. The sequence was obtained from a woman aged 25 to 39 in good health. The V gene is TRBV7-9, the J gene TRBJ2-1; weak D call: TRBD2 (6 bases). The CDR3 loop is CARSPRRGTYNEQFF. CDR3 coding DNA: TGTGCCCGCAGCCCAAGACGGGGGACCTACAATGAGCAGTTCTTC.